The rows below give T cell receptor beta chains drawn from one sample of a study of control samples from healthy donors and cancer patients. Generated by immunoSEQ multiplex PCR, the TCRdb table keeps only in-frame clones and is missing some. The data show tens of thousands of clones, 85% to 90% seen once. The sequenced sample consisted of blood. These receptors were collected from an older woman in good health. The CDR3 runs from the conserved cysteine through the conserved F or W. The order of the fields is V gene, D gene, clone size, J gene, CDR3 protein, CDR3 DNA. The D gene is left open where the match is weak. Size is stated for part of the rows, as once, few or many counts, or as a class when the clone is expanded.

TRBV5-4	TRBD1	.	TRBJ1-4	CASSPEGRGREKLFF	TGTGCCAGCAGCCCCGAAGGCAGGGGGCGTGAAAAACTGTTTTTT
TRBV27	.	once	TRBJ1-6	CASSLRGWDSPLHF	TGTGCCAGCAGTCTTCGGGGGTGGGATTCACCCCTCCACTTT
TRBV6-1	TRBD1	once	TRBJ1-4	CASSEGKAGGNEKLFF	TGTGCCAGCAGTGAAGGGAAGGCAGGGGGCAATGAAAAACTGTTTTTT
TRBV11-3	TRBD2	.	TRBJ2-1	CASRSTSGGADEQFF	TGTGCCAGCAGATCGACTAGCGGGGGGGCGGATGAGCAGTTCTTC
TRBV5-1	.	.	TRBJ1-2	CASSLVETNYGYTF	TGCGCCAGCAGCTTGGTAGAGACAAACTATGGCTACACCTTC
TRBV3-1/TRBV3-2	.	.	TRBJ1-2	CASSQGANGPNTF	TGTGCCAGCAGCCAAGGTGCGAACGGCCCCAACACCTTC
TRBV28	.	once	TRBJ2-1	CASSLPGRGSYNEQFF	TGTGCCAGCAGTCTCCCCGGGAGAGGCTCCTACAATGAGCAGTTCTTC
TRBV6-6	.	.	TRBJ2-2	CASSYFSDTGELFF	TGTGCCAGCAGTTACTTTTCCGACACCGGGGAGCTGTTTTTT
TRBV7-9	.	.	TRBJ2-3	CASSLEARPTDTQYF	TGTGCCAGCAGCTTAGAGGCCCGACCCACAGATACGCAGTATTTT
TRBV6-1	.	.	TRBJ1-5	CASRLDISNQPQHF	TGTGCCAGCCGGTTGGACATTAGCAATCAGCCCCAGCATTTT
TRBV19	.	.	TRBJ1-6	CASSTGGTSSYNSPLHF	TGTGCCAGTAGTACCGGCGGTACAAGCTCCTATAATTCACCCCTCCACTTT
TRBV28	TRBD2	.	TRBJ2-7	CASSAGTGIREGLPYEQYF	TGTGCCAGCAGTGCTGGGACGGGAATAAGGGAGGGATTACCCTACGAGCAGTACTTC
TRBV5-4	TRBD2	.	TRBJ2-1	CASSIGEGKWNEQFF	TGTGCCAGCAGCATCGGGGAGGGGAAGTGGAATGAGCAGTTCTTC
TRBV7-9	TRBD2	.	TRBJ2-5	CASWASGGPDQETQYF	TGTGCCAGCTGGGCTAGCGGGGGGCCGGACCAAGAGACCCAGTACTTC
TRBV11-2	TRBD2	.	TRBJ2-1	CASRTSGRDNEQFF	TGTGCCAGTCGAACTAGCGGGAGGGACAATGAGCAGTTCTTC
TRBV18	.	.	TRBJ1-1	CASSPQGWANTEAFF	TGTGCCAGCTCACCACAGGGGTGGGCGAACACTGAAGCTTTCTTT
TRBV20-1	TRBD1	.	TRBJ1-1	CSASRQGAYTEAFF	TGCAGTGCTAGTCGGCAGGGGGCTTACACTGAAGCTTTCTTT
TRBV5-5	.	.	TRBJ1-1	CASSWLQVQNTEAFF	TGTGCCAGCAGCTGGCTACAGGTTCAGAACACTGAAGCTTTCTTT
TRBV9	.	.	TRBJ1-2	CASSVGGSGYTF	TGTGCCAGCAGCGTCGGGGGCTCTGGCTACACCTTC
TRBV2	TRBD2	.	TRBJ2-3	CASRLGGRYTQYF	TGTGCCAGCCGTCTCGGCGGGAGATATACGCAGTATTTT
TRBV6-6	.	.	TRBJ1-2	CASSYSLDRGWDGYTF	TGTGCCAGCAGTTACTCTTTGGATAGGGGGTGGGATGGCTACACCTTC
TRBV5-1	.	once	TRBJ2-7	CASSPELAALEQYF	TGCGCCAGCAGCCCAGAACTAGCCGCTCTCGAGCAGTACTTC
TRBV2	.	.	TRBJ2-2	CASSDRGVGELFF	TGTGCCAGCAGTGATCGGGGAGTCGGGGAGCTGTTTTTT
TRBV7-6	TRBD1	.	TRBJ1-1	CASSKGTGVMNTEAFF	TGTGCCAGCAGCAAAGGGACAGGGGTTATGAACACTGAAGCTTTCTTT
TRBV5-5	TRBD2	.	TRBJ2-2	CASRLREGQVTGELFF	TGTGCCAGCAGGTTACGGGAGGGCCAAGTCACCGGGGAGCTGTTTTTT
TRBV18	TRBD1	.	TRBJ1-1	CASSPTTGVNTEAFF	TGTGCCAGCTCACCTACGACAGGGGTGAACACTGAAGCTTTCTTT
TRBV3-1/TRBV3-2	.	few	TRBJ2-2	CASSQAGTRHGGELFF	TGTGCCAGCAGCCAGGCCGGGACACGGCACGGCGGGGAGCTGTTTTTT
TRBV19	.	.	TRBJ2-1	CASIPQSSYNEQFF	TGTGCCAGTATCCCCCAGAGCTCCTACAATGAGCAGTTCTTC
TRBV5-1	TRBD1	.	TRBJ1-1	CASSLGQVNTEAFF	TGCGCCAGCAGCTTAGGACAGGTGAACACTGAAGCTTTCTTT
TRBV2	TRBD2	.	TRBJ2-1	CASIQETSGGNEQFF	TGTGCCAGCATCCAAGAGACTAGCGGAGGGAATGAGCAGTTCTTC
TRBV3-1/TRBV3-2	TRBD2	.	TRBJ2-3	CASSKRLAGNTDTQYF	TGTGCCAGCAGCAAACGACTAGCGGGGAACACAGATACGCAGTATTTT
TRBV29-1	.	once	TRBJ2-7	CSVSGQTSSYEQYF	TGCAGCGTTTCCGGACAGACTAGCTCCTACGAGCAGTACTTC
TRBV3-1/TRBV3-2	.	.	TRBJ2-1	CASSPQRGRPLTPRGEQFF	TGTGCCAGCAGCCCCCAGAGGGGCAGGCCGCTTACCCCGCGCGGTGAGCAGTTCTTC
TRBV19	TRBD2	once	TRBJ2-7	CASSIDWLAGRYEQYF	TGTGCCAGTAGTATAGATTGGTTAGCGGGGCGCTACGAGCAGTACTTC
TRBV29-1	TRBD1	.	TRBJ1-1	CSVKTGDRWTEAFF	TGCAGCGTAAAGACAGGGGATAGGTGGACTGAAGCTTTCTTT
TRBV6-5	.	.	TRBJ2-7	CASSYVRGTYEQYF	TGTGCCAGCAGTTACGTCCGGGGGACCTACGAGCAGTACTTC
TRBV5-1	TRBD1	.	TRBJ2-3	CASSYGTGGTDTQYF	TGCGCCAGCAGCTATGGGACAGGGGGCACAGATACGCAGTATTTT
TRBV7-9	TRBD2	.	TRBJ2-3	CASSSLGLATDTQYF	TGTGCCAGCAGCTCCCTTGGACTAGCGACAGATACGCAGTATTTT
TRBV5-1	.	.	TRBJ1-6	CASSLDPNSPLHF	TGCGCCAGCAGCTTGGACCCCAATTCACCCCTCCACTTT
TRBV5-1	TRBD1	.	TRBJ1-1	CASSPGGQGVGHTEAFF	TGCGCCAGCAGCCCGGGCGGACAGGGTGTGGGGCACACTGAAGCTTTCTTT
TRBV5-5	.	.	TRBJ1-1	CASSPLTSLTEAFF	TGTGCCAGCAGCCCACTAACGTCTCTCACTGAAGCTTTCTTT
TRBV7-9	.	.	TRBJ1-1	CASSKQQGMNTEAFF	TGTGCCAGCAGCAAACAACAGGGTATGAACACTGAAGCTTTCTTT
TRBV4-3	.	.	TRBJ1-3	CASSQDIVSSGNTIYF	TGCGCCAGCAGCCAAGATATCGTCAGCTCTGGAAACACCATATATTTT
TRBV19	.	.	TRBJ2-7	CASSMGVGGFYEQYF	TGTGCCAGTAGTATGGGTGTGGGTGGATTCTACGAGCAGTACTTC
TRBV24-1	.	once	TRBJ2-5	CATSQGFQETQYF	TGTGCCACCAGCCAGGGATTCCAAGAGACCCAGTACTTC
TRBV5-8	TRBD2	once	TRBJ2-7	CASSVGGTATYEQYF	TGTGCCAGCAGCGTGGGGGGGACCGCAACCTACGAGCAGTACTTC
TRBV7-2	TRBD1	.	TRBJ2-7	CASSLVGQGSYEQYF	TGTGCCAGCAGCTTAGTGGGACAGGGCTCCTACGAGCAGTACTTC
TRBV10-3	.	.	TRBJ1-6	CANRGNGNSPLHF	TGTGCCAACCGGGGTAACGGGAATTCACCCCTCCACTTT
TRBV3-1/TRBV3-2	.	.	TRBJ1-2	CASSQDLRPGAMGYTF	TGTGCCAGCAGCCAAGATCTACGTCCAGGGGCGATGGGCTACACCTTC
TRBV4-1	.	few	TRBJ1-3	CASSQDPGRLAGNTIYF	TGCGCCAGCAGCCAAGATCCGGGGCGTCTGGCGGGAAACACCATATATTTT
TRBV28	.	.	TRBJ2-3	CASATSADTQYF	TGTGCCAGCGCAACCTCGGCAGATACGCAGTATTTT
TRBV11-2	TRBD1	.	TRBJ2-7	CASSLIGSQGDYEQYF	TGTGCCAGCAGCTTAATTGGTTCCCAGGGGGATTACGAGCAGTACTTC
TRBV27	TRBD1	once	TRBJ1-1	CASSKGQMNTEAFF	TGTGCCAGCAGTAAGGGACAGATGAACACTGAAGCTTTCTTT
TRBV7-2	TRBD1	.	TRBJ1-1	CASSLRQGATEAFF	TGTGCCAGCAGCCTGAGACAGGGGGCCACTGAAGCTTTCTTT
TRBV18	.	.	TRBJ2-7	CASSPPGLAYEQYF	TGTGCCAGCTCACCACCGGGACTTGCCTACGAGCAGTACTTC
TRBV24-1	.	.	TRBJ1-2	CATSDLRGPEGYTF	TGTGCCACCAGTGATTTAAGAGGGCCAGAGGGCTACACCTTC
TRBV24-1	.	.	TRBJ1-4	CATSGTNEKLFF	TGTGCCACCAGTGGGACAAATGAAAAACTGTTTTTT